The following is a TCR beta chain sequence with its context. The antigen remains unidentified. This entry comes from a study of radiation and T cells in renal cell carcinoma. Only in-frame clones appear in the TCRdb table, and some are missing; sequencing was by immunoSEQ multiplex PCR. The sample includes fewer than 200,000 clones, about nine tenths seen only once; the top ten take around 10%. CDR3 length equals 17 residues. V lost 4 bases to trimming and J lost 0 bases, with 18 bases between them. The germline gives CDR1 LGHNA, CDR2 YSLEER. Time point defined: blood 4 weeks post-SBRT, at nephrectomy. Described treatment: 15 Gy SBRT to primary tumor, nephrectomy 4 weeks later. Nephrectomy followed 15 Gy stereotactic body radiation by 4 weeks. Broader study findings: In blood, top tumor clones expanded by 2 weeks, shrinking by 4.

Sequences were derived from blood, sampled from a patient whose treatment included radiotherapy and nephrectomy. The chain combines TRBV4-3 with TRBJ1-2, with D unresolved. The origin of this receptor is a woman in her forties or fifties with renal cell carcinoma. CDR3 protein: CASSRASAGITNYGYTF. Written as DNA, the CDR3 is TGCGCCAGCAGCCGGGCGTCAGCGGGAATAACTAACTATGGCTACACCTTC.